A selection of T cell receptor beta chains follows, all from one sample in a study of T cells in localized non-small cell lung cancer. Clones were read by immunoSEQ multiplex PCR, and TCRdb kept only the in-frame ones, dropping some. The profile shows more than 15,000 clones, around 88% of them singletons. Material: peripheral blood, obtained before any cancer treatment. These receptor sequences come from an older male donor with stage III lung adenocarcinoma. Both conserved end residues are part of each CDR3. The order of the fields is V gene, D gene, clone size, CDR3 length, J gene, CDR3 protein, CDR3 DNA. The D gene is left open where the match is weak. Size values are once, few and many counts, or a class for expanded clones, and some rows have none.

TRBV5-1	-	-	16	TRBJ2-5	CASSLALWGGQETQYF	TGCGCCAGCAGCTTGGCTCTGTGGGGAGGCCAAGAGACCCAGTACTTC
TRBV6-1	-	-	14	TRBJ2-7	CASSEGVGTYEQYF	TGTGCCAGCAGTGAAGGGGTGGGGACCTACGAGCAGTACTTC
TRBV28	TRBD1	once	16	TRBJ1-4	CASSRTRDRVGEKLFF	TGTGCCAGCAGTAGAACCCGGGACAGGGTAGGCGAAAAACTGTTTTTT
TRBV25-1	-	-	14	TRBJ2-1	CASSVLLSYNEQFF	TGTGCCAGCAGTGTGCTATTATCCTACAATGAGCAGTTCTTC
TRBV7-8	-	-	14	TRBJ1-3	CASSQYRSGNTIYF	TGTGCCAGCAGCCAATACCGGTCTGGAAACACCATATATTTT
TRBV5-1	TRBD1	-	14	TRBJ2-3	CASSLVGDRDTQYF	TGCGCCAGCAGCTTGGTGGGAGACAGGGACACGCAGTATTTT
TRBV7-6	TRBD1	few	13	TRBJ1-1	CASSRQGNTEAFF	TGTGCCAGCAGTCGACAGGGAAACACTGAAGCTTTCTTT
TRBV7-9	TRBD2	few	16	TRBJ2-3	CASSLGLAGVTDTQYF	TGTGCCAGCAGCTTGGGACTAGCGGGGGTCACAGATACGCAGTATTTT
TRBV7-9	-	-	14	TRBJ2-1	CASSLVQGSNEQFF	TGTGCCAGCAGCTTAGTACAAGGGTCCAATGAGCAGTTCTTC
TRBV6-1	-	-	15	TRBJ1-3	CASTLDGSSGNTIYF	TGTGCCAGCACCTTGGACGGTTCCTCTGGAAACACCATATATTTT
TRBV12-5	-	-	15	TRBJ2-1	CASGLGGSVYNEQFF	TGTGCTAGTGGTTTGGGGGGGTCCGTTTACAATGAGCAGTTCTTC
TRBV11-2	-	-	15	TRBJ2-1	CASSLSQGPWNEQFF	TGTGCCAGCAGCTTAAGCCAGGGTCCCTGGAATGAGCAGTTCTTC
TRBV6-5	TRBD1	-	16	TRBJ1-5	CASSYEGQVNNQPQHF	TGTGCCAGCAGTTACGAGGGACAGGTAAACAATCAGCCCCAGCATTTT
TRBV2	-	-	16	TRBJ2-3	CASSDLGSPPRDTQYF	TGTGCCAGCAGTGATTTGGGGAGTCCGCCGAGGGATACGCAGTATTTT
TRBV6-5	-	few	13	TRBJ1-2	CASSYSRADGYTF	TGTGCCAGCAGTTACAGCCGTGCCGATGGCTACACCTTC
TRBV19	-	-	12	TRBJ2-1	CASTRGSNEQFF	TGTGCCAGTACCCGGGGGAGCAATGAGCAGTTCTTC
TRBV18	-	-	14	TRBJ1-2	CASSPPGNYYGYTF	TGTGCCAGCTCACCACCGGGAAACTACTATGGCTACACCTTC
TRBV7-9	-	-	17	TRBJ2-2	CASSSDLSRSGTGELFF	TGTGCCAGCAGCTCCGACTTATCCCGGAGCGGCACCGGGGAGCTGTTTTTT
TRBV7-2	-	-	16	TRBJ1-2	CASSPQTGGVGYGYTF	TGTGCCAGCAGCCCACAGACAGGTGGGGTTGGCTATGGCTACACCTTC
TRBV7-2	-	-	14	TRBJ1-2	CASSPNRANYGYTF	TGTGCCAGCAGCCCCAACAGGGCAAACTATGGCTACACCTTC
TRBV6-1	-	-	15	TRBJ1-2	CASSEVGGSMKGYTF	TGTGCCAGCAGTGAAGTAGGCGGGAGTATGAAGGGCTACACCTTC
TRBV9	TRBD1	few	15	TRBJ2-1	CASSWTGKVDNEQFF	TGTGCCAGCAGTTGGACAGGGAAGGTCGACAATGAGCAGTTCTTC
TRBV6-6	-	once	12	TRBJ1-6	CASSWGTAPLHF	TGTGCCAGCAGTTGGGGAACGGCACCCCTCCACTTT
TRBV15	TRBD2	-	15	TRBJ2-2	CATSSGTRLSGELFF	TGTGCCACCAGCAGTGGGACTAGGTTATCGGGGGAGCTGTTTTTT
TRBV19	-	-	14	TRBJ1-4	CASSIISGNEKLFF	TGTGCCAGTAGTATAATTTCGGGGAATGAAAAACTGTTTTTT
TRBV19	TRBD2	-	13	TRBJ2-7	CASGLAGPYEQYF	TGTGCCAGTGGACTAGCGGGACCCTACGAGCAGTACTTC
TRBV2	TRBD2	-	14	TRBJ2-7	CASNSGLLNYEQYF	TGTGCCAGCAATTCGGGACTACTGAACTACGAGCAGTACTTC